This passage covers 14 T cell receptor beta chains from one sample sequenced in a study of cytomegalovirus exposure and HLA in healthy donors. PCR was performed using 60 Vbeta and 13 Jbeta primers. Libraries were prepared by immunoSEQ multiplex PCR; TCRdb keeps only in-frame clonotypes and omits some of them. The sample records about 130,000 clones, approximately 80% being singletons. Sequencing used PBMCs. These receptors all stem from a girl aged 2 to 9 in good health and CMV-seronegative.

The CDR3: CASSIRTGSYEQYF. Here the CDR3 DNA reads TGTGCCAGTAGTATCCGGACAGGGTCCTACGAGCAGTACTTC. This rearrangement joins TRBV19 to TRBJ2-7, with 8 bases matching TRBD1. Trimming took 3 bases from V and 1 from J; bases not matched to a gene: 2. From germline, CDR1 is LNHDA and CDR2 SQIVND (reference sequence). The CDR3 has 14 residues.

The chain carries TRBV18 and TRBJ2-3; D is possibly TRBD1 (6 bases). This CDR3 is built from 14 residues. V shed 5 bases and J shed 0 bases, with 9 bases lying between them. Germline lookup yields CDR1 KGHSH and CDR2 LQKENI. CDR3 bases: TGTGCCAGCTCAGGGGACATTAGCACAGATACGCAGTATTTT. Amino acid sequence: CASSGDISTDTQYF.

This chain links TRBV11-2 with TRBJ1-1; 10 nucleotides line up with TRBD1. CDR1 and CDR2 from the germline V gene are SGHAT and FQNNGV. The length of the CDR3 is 16 residues. After removal of 5 bases from V and 1 base from J, the junction contained 7 bases not matched to a gene. The CDR3 bases are TGTGCCAGCAGCCTCGGGACAGGGGTTAGGAACACTGAAGCTTTCTTT. This sequence encodes CASSLGTGVRNTEAFF.

This chain links TRBV29-1 with TRBJ2-2; D is possibly TRBD1 (8 bases). Germline V lookup: CDR1 SQVTM, CDR2 ANQGSEA. This CDR3 has 14 residues. The V and J ends lost 5 bases and 3 bases respectively, with 13 bases between them. The CDR3 here is CSVLTGGDTGELFF. The DNA for the CDR3 is TGCAGCGTTCTAACAGGGGGGGACACCGGGGAGCTGTTTTTT.

The J gene is TRBJ2-3, the V gene TRBV19; TRBD2 matches 7 bases. CDR1 is LNHDA, CDR2 SQIVND, per germline (reference sequence). V trimming: 1 base; J trimming: 0 bases; junction bases outside the gene matches: 4. This CDR3 is 16 amino acids long. CDR3 in amino acids: CASSIVGGISTDTQYF. In DNA, the CDR3 is TGTGCCAGTAGTATAGTGGGGGGGATTAGCACAGATACGCAGTATTTT.

This CDR3 reads CASSLFGSGNTEAFF. The CDR3 coding sequence is TGCGCCAGCAGCTTGTTTGGGTCGGGGAACACTGAAGCTTTCTTT. The rearrangement links TRBV5-1 to TRBJ1-1; D is undetermined. The CDR3 contains 15 residues. V lost 1 base, J lost 1 base, and 11 bases lay in between. Germline-derived CDR1 and CDR2 are SGHRS and YFSETQ.

This clone showed up just once. The rearrangement links TRBV4-1 to TRBJ2-7; D unresolved. Deletions cut 0 bases from V and 2 bases from J, with 11 bases between. The germline V gene has CDR1 MGHRA and CDR2 YSYEKL. The CDR3 loop spans 15 amino acids. CDR3 sequence (DNA): TGCGCCAGCAGCCAAGAGGAGCAAAAAACCTACGAGCAGTACTTC. As protein: CASSQEEQKTYEQYF.

The rearrangement links TRBV7-9 to TRBJ1-2; the D gene is possibly TRBD1 (6 bases). Germline lookup yields CDR1 SEHNR and CDR2 FQNEAQ (reference sequence). CDR3 size: 13 residues. Trimming pared 4 bases from V and 8 bases from J, leaving 14 bases between. CDR3 bases: TGTGCCAGCAGCTCGGGACAAGAAATGGGCTACACCTTC. The encoded protein is CASSSGQEMGYTF.

This rearrangement joins TRBV5-1 to TRBJ2-1, with TRBD2 matching over 10 bases. J was trimmed by 8 bases and V by 5 bases; bases with no gene match: 10. CDR3 size: 15 residues. Germline V gene data show CDR1 as SGHRS and CDR2 as YFSETQ. CDR3 loop: CASRDSGGSLYEQFF. DNA of the CDR3: TGCGCCAGCAGGGATAGCGGGGGGTCTCTCTATGAGCAGTTCTTC.

This chain joins TRBV7-9 and TRBJ2-7; D is possibly TRBD1 (6 bases). The CDR3 totals 16 residues. Trimming shortened V by 0 bases and J by 0 bases, and 12 bases separated the two germline ends. The germline V gene has CDR1 SEHNR and CDR2 FQNEAQ (reference sequence). The CDR3 loop is CASSLAVTGLSYEQYF. CDR3 nucleotides: TGTGCCAGCAGCTTAGCCGTGACAGGACTCTCCTACGAGCAGTACTTC.

The chain joins TRBV27 to TRBJ2-7, with 9 bases that match TRBD1. This CDR3 is built from 16 residues. Per the germline V gene, CDR1 is MNHEY and CDR2 is SMNVEV (reference sequence). V gave up 6 bases and J gave up 1 base; unmatched junction bases: 10. This CDR3 is CASSHSSGTGSYEQYF. The DNA of the CDR3 is TGTGCCAGCAGCCACTCCTCCGGGACAGGGTCCTACGAGCAGTACTTC.

The chain couples TRBV29-1 to TRBJ2-3, with a possible D match to TRBD2 (6 bases). This CDR3 comprises 14 residues. V lost 3 bases and J lost 5, with 15 bases in between. Germline CDR1 and CDR2: SQVTM and ANQGSEA. CDR3 coding DNA: TGCAGCGTTGAGGGTGGAACAGCGGGAGATACGCAGTATTTT. This gives the protein CSVEGGTAGDTQYF.

This rearrangement joins TRBV5-1 to TRBJ2-5; D is perhaps TRBD2 (5 bases). This CDR3 contains 16 residues. The V and J ends lost 2 bases and 2 bases respectively, with 16 bases between them. Per the germline V gene, CDR1 is SGHRS and CDR2 is YFSETQ. The DNA of the CDR3 is TGCGCCAGCAGCTTCGGATTGGATCCGGGGCAAGAGACCCAGTACTTC. Its translation: CASSFGLDPGQETQYF.

In the case of this clone: A read error may produce the germline difference seen at one junction end. The rearrangement links TRBV7-7 to TRBJ2-5; 9 nucleotides align to TRBD2. Germline lookup yields CDR1 SSHAT and CDR2 FNYEAQ (reference sequence). The CDR3 runs to 14 residues. The CDR3 reads CASSSGGRVETQYF. CDR3 sequence (DNA): TGTGCTAGCAGCTCCGGCGGGAGGGTGGAGACCCAGTACTTC.